The TCR beta chain under discussion was sequenced for a study of T-cell reconstitution after alpha-beta-depleted transplantation in children (dated by TCRdb to about 2016). Study-level background: The study quantitatively tracked T-cell immune reconstitution after TCRalphabeta/CD19-depleted allogeneic hematopoietic cell transplantation in children using TCR repertoire profiling. What the work shows at the level of the full study, not this receptor alone: In some patients, the high TCRbeta diversity seen at day 60 was put down to recipient T cells and intrathymic progenitors that had survived conditioning. Hyperexpanded clone frequencies declined over subsequent months; after one year, T-cell counts and TCRbeta diversity were mostly attributed to newly produced T cells. Apparently early alphabetaT-cell count recovery about two months after transplant reportedly relied on only several hundred rapidly expanded clones derived from non-depleted graft cells.

This specimen's treatment or condition label, per the study, means: allogeneic hematopoietic cell transplantation with graft depleted of TCRalphabeta T cells and CD19 B cells. TCRalphabeta/CD19-depleted allogeneic hematopoietic cell grafts were given to the transplant recipients, all of whom were children. The method behind the library was PCR. TCRdb records Illumina HiSeq 2500 as the sequencer. TCR libraries were prepared with molecular barcoding, using unique molecular identifiers to normalize TCRbeta repertoire quantification. The public reads were reprocessed in TCRdb via fastp at Q25 and MiXCR, keeping in-frame beta chains. Records with the same CDR3 protein are collapsed into one entry carrying the most frequent genes and DNA. In all, the sample holds approximately 230,000 distinct CDR3 sequences, and roughly 23% of those were seen once. The ten biggest clones cover 2.6% of the sample. Including the terminal cysteine and phenylalanine, the CDR3 comprises 13 residues. The CDR3 DNA has 39 bases and is translated from base 1. V sheds 3 bases and J sheds 3 bases, leaving 9 bases between their ends. From the germline V gene, CDR1 is MGHDK and CDR2 is SYGVNS.

This clonotype was counted between two and nine times. The antigen it binds to is not known. Per-base quality was not reported, and no clone a single base away is much larger than it. The sequence was obtained from a girl aged 2-10 years with Fanconi anemia, due to receive a stem cell transplant. The rearrangement joined TRBV25-1 to TRBJ2-7; a tentative D call is TRBD1 (5 bases match). The sequencing used PBMCs, collected before TCRalphabeta/CD19-depleted stem cell transplant. The DNA is TGTGCCAGCAGTGACAGGGTGGGCTACGAGCAGTACTTC. It specifies CASSDRVGYEQYF.